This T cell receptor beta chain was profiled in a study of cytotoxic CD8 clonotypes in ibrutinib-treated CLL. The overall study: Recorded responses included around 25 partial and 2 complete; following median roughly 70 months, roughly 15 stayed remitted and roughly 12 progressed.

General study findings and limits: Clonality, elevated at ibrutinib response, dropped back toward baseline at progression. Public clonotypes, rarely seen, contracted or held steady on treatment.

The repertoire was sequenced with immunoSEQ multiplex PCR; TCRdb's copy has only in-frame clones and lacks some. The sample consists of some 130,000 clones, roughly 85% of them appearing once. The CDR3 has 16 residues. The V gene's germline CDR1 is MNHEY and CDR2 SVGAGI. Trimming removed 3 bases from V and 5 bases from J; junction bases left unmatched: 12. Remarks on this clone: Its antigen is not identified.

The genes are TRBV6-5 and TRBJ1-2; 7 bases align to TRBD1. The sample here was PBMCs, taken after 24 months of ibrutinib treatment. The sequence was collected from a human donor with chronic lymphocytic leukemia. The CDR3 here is CASSYGAGTETYGYTF. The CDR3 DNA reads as TGTGCCAGCAGTTATGGGGCCGGGACAGAAACTTATGGCTACACCTTC.